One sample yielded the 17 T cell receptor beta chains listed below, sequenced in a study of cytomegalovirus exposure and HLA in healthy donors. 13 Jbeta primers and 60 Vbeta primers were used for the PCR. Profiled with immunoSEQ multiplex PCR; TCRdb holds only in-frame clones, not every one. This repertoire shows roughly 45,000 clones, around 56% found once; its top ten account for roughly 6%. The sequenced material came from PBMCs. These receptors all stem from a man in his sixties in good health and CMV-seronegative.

Here the CDR3 DNA reads TGCAGCGCCTACAGGGGAAACTCCTACGAGCAGTACTTC. Encoded protein: CSAYRGNSYEQYF. The chain joins TRBV29-1 to TRBJ2-7; 7 bases align to TRBD1. With 7 bases clipped from V and 0 bases from J, the junction kept 6 bases outside the gene matches. CDR1 SQVTM and CDR2 ANQGSEA come from the germline V gene. The CDR3 contains 13 residues.

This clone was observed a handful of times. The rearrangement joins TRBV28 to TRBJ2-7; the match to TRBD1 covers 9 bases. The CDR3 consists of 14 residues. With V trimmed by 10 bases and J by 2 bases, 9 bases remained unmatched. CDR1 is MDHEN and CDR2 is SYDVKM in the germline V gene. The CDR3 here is CAITGQGLTYEQYF. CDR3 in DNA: TGTGCCATAACAGGACAGGGGCTCACCTACGAGCAGTACTTC.

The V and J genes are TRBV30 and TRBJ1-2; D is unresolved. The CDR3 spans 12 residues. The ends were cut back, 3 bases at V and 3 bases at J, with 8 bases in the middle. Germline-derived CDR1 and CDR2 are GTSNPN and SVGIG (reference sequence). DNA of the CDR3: TGTGCCTGGAGGGGCACCGACTATGGCTACACCTTC. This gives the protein CAWRGTDYGYTF.

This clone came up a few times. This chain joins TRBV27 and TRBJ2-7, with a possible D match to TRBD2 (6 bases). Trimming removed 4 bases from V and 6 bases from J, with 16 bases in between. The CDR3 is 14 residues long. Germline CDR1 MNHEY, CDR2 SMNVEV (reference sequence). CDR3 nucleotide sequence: TGTGCCAGCAGTTCTAGCGCGAGGAACCCCGAGCAGTACTTC. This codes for CASSSSARNPEQYF.

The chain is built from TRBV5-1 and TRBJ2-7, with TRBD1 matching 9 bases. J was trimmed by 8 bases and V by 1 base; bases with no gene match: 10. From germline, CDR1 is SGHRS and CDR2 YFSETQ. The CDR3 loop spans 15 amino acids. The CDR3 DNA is TGCGCCAGCAGCTTGACCTCCGGGACAGGGAACAAGCAGTACTTC. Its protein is CASSLTSGTGNKQYF. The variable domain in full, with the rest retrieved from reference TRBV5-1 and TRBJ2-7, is KAGVTQTPRYLIKTRGQQVTLSCSPISGHRSVSWYQQTPGQGLQFLFEYFSETQRNKGNFPGRFSGRQFSNSRSEMNVSTLELGDSALYLCASSLTSGTGNKQYFGPGTRLTVT.

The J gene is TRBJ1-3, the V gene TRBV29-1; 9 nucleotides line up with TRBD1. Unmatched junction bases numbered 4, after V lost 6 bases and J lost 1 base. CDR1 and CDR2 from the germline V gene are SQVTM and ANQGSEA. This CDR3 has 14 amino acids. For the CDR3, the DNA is TGCAGCGTCTGGGACAGGGCATCTGGAAACACCATATATTTT. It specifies CSVWDRASGNTIYF.

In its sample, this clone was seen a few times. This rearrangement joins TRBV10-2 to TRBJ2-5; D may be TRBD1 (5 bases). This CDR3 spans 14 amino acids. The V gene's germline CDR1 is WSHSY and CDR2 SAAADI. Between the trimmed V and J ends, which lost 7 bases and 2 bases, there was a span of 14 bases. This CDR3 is CASTTVGLQETQYF. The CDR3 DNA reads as TGCGCCAGCACGACAGTGGGGCTTCAAGAGACCCAGTACTTC.

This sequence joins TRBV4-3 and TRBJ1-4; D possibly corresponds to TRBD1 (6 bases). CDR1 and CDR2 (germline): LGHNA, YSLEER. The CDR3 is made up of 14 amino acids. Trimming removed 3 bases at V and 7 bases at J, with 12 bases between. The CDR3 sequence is CASSHPETGEKLFF. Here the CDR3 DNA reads TGCGCCAGCAGCCACCCCGAGACAGGTGAAAAACTGTTTTTT.

The CDR3 DNA reads TGTGCCAGCAGCCGGGGGACACCGAGCTCTGGAAACACCATATATTTT. Translation: CASSRGTPSSGNTIYF. This chain uses TRBV4-2 with TRBJ1-3; tentatively, D is TRBD1 (6 bases). The V end lost 4 bases, the J end lost 0 bases, and 13 bases lay between the germline ends. The CDR3 length is 16 residues. Germline-derived CDR1 and CDR2 are LGHNA and YNFKEQ.

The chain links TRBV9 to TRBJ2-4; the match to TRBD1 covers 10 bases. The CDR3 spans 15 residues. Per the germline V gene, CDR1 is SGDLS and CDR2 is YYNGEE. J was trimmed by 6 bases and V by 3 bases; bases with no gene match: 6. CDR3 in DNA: TGTGCCAGCAGCGCGACCGGGACAGGGGTAAACATTCAGTACTTC. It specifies CASSATGTGVNIQYF.

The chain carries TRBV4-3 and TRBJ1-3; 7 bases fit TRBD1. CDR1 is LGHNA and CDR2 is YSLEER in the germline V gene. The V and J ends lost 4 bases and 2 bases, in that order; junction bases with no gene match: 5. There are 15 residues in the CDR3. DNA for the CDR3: TGCGCCAGCAGCCCCCGGACAGGTGCTGGAAACACCATATATTTT. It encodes CASSPRTGAGNTIYF.

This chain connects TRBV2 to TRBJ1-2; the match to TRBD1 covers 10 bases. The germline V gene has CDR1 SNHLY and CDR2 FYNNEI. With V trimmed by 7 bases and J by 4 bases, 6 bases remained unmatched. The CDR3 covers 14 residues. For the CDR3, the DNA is TGTGCCAGCAAGACAGGGGGCCGGGGCTATGGCTACACCTTC. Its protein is CASKTGGRGYGYTF.

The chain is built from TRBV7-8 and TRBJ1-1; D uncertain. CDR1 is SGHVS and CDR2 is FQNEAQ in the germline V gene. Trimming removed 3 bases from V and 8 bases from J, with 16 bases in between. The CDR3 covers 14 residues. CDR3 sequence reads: CASSLEHGIREAFF. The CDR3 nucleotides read TGTGCCAGCAGCTTGGAGCACGGAATACGGGAAGCTTTCTTT.

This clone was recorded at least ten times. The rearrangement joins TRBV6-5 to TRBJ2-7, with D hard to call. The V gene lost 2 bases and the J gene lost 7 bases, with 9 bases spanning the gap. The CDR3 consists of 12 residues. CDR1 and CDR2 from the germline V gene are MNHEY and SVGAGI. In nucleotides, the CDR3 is TGTGCCAGCAGTTACCTCTTCGGGGAGCAGTACTTC. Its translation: CASSYLFGEQYF.

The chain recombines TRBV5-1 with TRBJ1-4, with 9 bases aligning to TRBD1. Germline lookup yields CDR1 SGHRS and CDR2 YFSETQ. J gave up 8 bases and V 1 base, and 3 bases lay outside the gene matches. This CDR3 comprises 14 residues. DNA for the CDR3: TGCGCCAGCAGCTTGTCAGGACAGGGGGAAAAACTGTTTTTT. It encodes CASSLSGQGEKLFF.

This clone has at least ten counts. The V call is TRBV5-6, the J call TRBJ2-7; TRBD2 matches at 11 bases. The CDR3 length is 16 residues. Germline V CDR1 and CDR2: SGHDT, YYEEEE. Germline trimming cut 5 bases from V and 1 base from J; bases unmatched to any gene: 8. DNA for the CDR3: TGTGCCAGCAGTTTTCCGGGACTAGCGGTTTCCTACGAGCAGTACTTC. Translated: CASSFPGLAVSYEQYF.

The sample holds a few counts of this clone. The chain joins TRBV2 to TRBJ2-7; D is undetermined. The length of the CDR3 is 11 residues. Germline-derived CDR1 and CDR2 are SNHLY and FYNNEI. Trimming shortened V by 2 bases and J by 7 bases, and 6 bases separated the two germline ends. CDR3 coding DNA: TGTGCCAGCAGTGAAAGGCGGGAGCAGTACTTC. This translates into CASSERREQYF.